This TCR beta chain was found in a study of PD-1 blockade in mismatch repair-deficient tumors. Trimming cost V 5 bases and J 11 bases, with 18 bases left between them. The CDR3 consists of 13 residues. Germline CDR1 SGHTA, CDR2 FQGNSA. Sequencing used immunoSEQ multiplex PCR; TCRdb keeps in-frame clones, though not all of them. The table records around 50,000 clones, 70% to 85% of them present only once. Three pembrolizumab responders had their TCRs sequenced. This receptor was obtained from an adult with mismatch repair-deficient cancer. The chain combines TRBV7-2 with TRBJ1-1; TRBD1 is a possible D gene (6 bases). The sample here was PBMCs, taken before pembrolizumab treatment. CDR3 in amino acids: CASSRGGSVGAFF. The CDR3 coding sequence is TGTGCCAGCAGCAGAGGGGGATCGGTGGGGGCTTTCTTT.